This T cell receptor beta chain was retrieved from a study of early T cells in non-severe SARS-CoV-2 infection. Each single cDNA molecule received a unique molecular identifier. TCRdb recomputed calls from the 5' RACE reads with MiXCR, one row per CDR3 protein. Of approximately 41,000 distinct CDR3 sequences listed, over 3.5% were seen once; the top ten hold around 16%. Notes on the study in general: VDJdb matches were skewed toward anti-spike CD8 T cell responses.

There are many counts of this clonotype. As yet, its antigen is unknown. What was sequenced was whole blood. The clonotype originates from an adult who was a healthcare worker with PCR-confirmed SARS-CoV-2 infection or an uninfected control (not recorded which).

The CDR3 bases are TGTGCCAGCAGGGCCGGGACAGGGGGCTTTAATACTGAAGCTTTCTTT. It encodes CASRAGTGGFNTEAFF. The chain carries TRBV9 and TRBJ1-1; TRBD1 matches at 12 bases. The CDR3 loop spans 16 amino acids. After removal of 5 bases from V and 5 bases from J, the junction contained 10 bases not matched to a gene. Germline values: CDR1 SGDLS, CDR2 YYNGEE.